This T cell receptor beta chain emerged from a study of blood T cell repertoires in COVID-19. For the study at large: Sites across the United States, Italy and Spain contributed samples from acute and convalescent COVID-19.

This table comes from immunoSEQ multiplex PCR, and its TCRdb copy is limited to in-frame clones, with some not included. The table records around 19,000 clones, more than 70% of them present only once. The receptor's source is a human donor in a cohort sampled during active COVID-19. The donor label of this sample is uncertain. Sequenced sample: peripheral blood.

The CDR3 DNA is TGTGCCAGCAATGGCAGAATAAGAGGCCCATGGGGCTACACCTTC. Its protein product is CASNGRIRGPWGYTF. V usage is TRBV28 and J usage is TRBJ1-2; D gene uncertain. The CDR3 is 15 amino acids. From germline, CDR1 is MDHEN and CDR2 SYDVKM. V dropped 7 bases and J dropped 8 bases, with 23 bases sitting between them.